A single sample gave rise to the 26 T cell receptor beta chains below, sequenced in a study of blood T cell repertoires in COVID-19. Here immunoSEQ multiplex PCR was the method, and the copy in TCRdb shows in-frame clones only, minus some. The table includes tens of thousands of clones, over 70% detected once. Sequencing was performed on peripheral blood. These TCRs come from a human donor with active COVID-19. The donor label of this sample is uncertain.

This chain connects TRBV7-2 to TRBJ2-3; 8 bases are a match to TRBD1. Germline V lookup: CDR1 SGHTA, CDR2 FQGNSA. The trim removed 3 bases at V and 5 bases at J, leaving 4 bases unmatched. CDR3 length: 14 amino acids. In DNA form, the CDR3 reads TGTGCCAGCAGCTTTCAGGGGGCGGTAGATACGCAGTATTTT. Encoded protein: CASSFQGAVDTQYF. Full variable domain (missing parts from reference TRBV7-2 and TRBJ2-3): GAGVSQSPSNKVTEKGKDVELRCDPISGHTALYWYRQSLGQGLEFLIYFQGNSAPDKSGLPSDRFSAERTGGSVSTLTIQRTQQEDSAVYLCASSFQGAVDTQYFGPGTRLTVL.

This sequence joins TRBV18 and TRBJ2-5; possibly TRBD2 for D (5 bases). Germline CDR1 reads KGHSH; CDR2 reads LQKENI. The CDR3 is made up of 16 amino acids. Trimming removed 2 bases at V and 2 bases at J, with 15 bases between. Here the CDR3 reads CASSPTLSGTQETQYF. In DNA, the CDR3 is TGTGCCAGCTCACCAACCCTAAGCGGCACTCAAGAGACCCAGTACTTC.

V gene TRBV9 combines with J gene TRBJ2-1, with 11 nucleotides matching TRBD2. V was pared by 3 bases and J by 1 base, with 3 bases of the junction left unmatched. The CDR3 is 16 amino acids. CDR1 and CDR2 (germline): SGDLS, YYNGEE. CDR3: CASSARTSGSYNEQFF. Written as DNA, the CDR3 is TGTGCCAGCAGCGCCAGGACTAGCGGGTCCTACAATGAGCAGTTCTTC.

The rearrangement joins TRBV27 to TRBJ2-1; weak D call: TRBD2 (7 bases). Germline V gives CDR1 MNHEY, CDR2 SMNVEV (reference sequence). This CDR3 has 14 amino acids. Trimming removed 2 bases at V and 8 bases at J, with 13 bases between. For the CDR3, the DNA is TGTGCCAGCAGTTTAAGGGGGGGTGCCTATGAGCAGTTCTTC. It codes for CASSLRGGAYEQFF.

The chain joins TRBV28 to TRBJ2-2; 13 nucleotides match TRBD2. V was clipped by 1 base and J by 0 bases; unmatched bases: 8. The CDR3 is 20 amino acids. CDR1 is MDHEN, CDR2 SYDVKM, per germline. The CDR3 region is CASSLLKLGTSGANTGELFF. CDR3 DNA sequence: TGTGCCAGCAGTTTATTAAAGTTGGGGACTAGCGGGGCGAACACCGGGGAGCTGTTTTTT.

V gene TRBV6-4 combines with J gene TRBJ1-6; the D is unclear. V was trimmed by 2 bases and J by 0 bases, leaving 17 bases between them. This CDR3 has 19 amino acids. The V gene's germline CDR1 is MRHNA and CDR2 SNTAGT. CDR3 in DNA: TGTGCCAGCAGTGACGACGGACTGGTTTCAAGCTCCTATAATTCACCCCTCCACTTT. Its translation: CASSDDGLVSSSYNSPLHF.

The chain uses TRBV7-2 and TRBJ2-1; 12 positions match TRBD2. Germline V gene lookup returns CDR1 SGHTA and CDR2 FQGNSA. The V segment lost 1 base and the J segment 3 bases; nucleotides outside the gene matches: 10. CDR3 length: 19 amino acids. The chain's CDR3 is CASSLVGLAGSQFYNEQFF. The CDR3 nucleotides are TGTGCCAGCAGCTTAGTCGGACTAGCGGGGTCCCAATTCTACAATGAGCAGTTCTTC.

This chain connects TRBV18 to TRBJ2-3; 8 nucleotides line up with TRBD2. With V trimmed by 5 bases and J by 2 bases, 6 bases remained unmatched. The CDR3 is made up of 15 amino acids. Germline V gene sequence: CDR1 KGHSH, CDR2 LQKENI. The DNA of the CDR3 is TGTGCCAGCTCAGAAACTAGCGGATACACAGATACGCAGTATTTT. It is translated as CASSETSGYTDTQYF.

The chain joins TRBV4-2 to TRBJ2-1; no firm D call. V was clipped by 0 bases and J by 0 bases, with 12 bases between them. Germline V gene lookup returns CDR1 LGHNA and CDR2 YNFKEQ. CDR3 size: 17 residues. CDR3 coding DNA: TGTGCCAGCAGCCAAGATAGTAGCCTGAGCTCCTACAATGAGCAGTTCTTC. Translated: CASSQDSSLSSYNEQFF.

This sequence joins TRBV15 and TRBJ2-7, with D perhaps TRBD2 (6 bases). There are 15 residues in the CDR3. Germline CDR1 is LNHNV and CDR2 is YYDKDF (reference sequence). V lost 1 base, J lost 4 bases, and 14 bases lay in between. CDR3 sequence reads: CATSRGRDLAYEQYF. The CDR3 DNA reads TGTGCCACCAGCAGAGGGAGGGATCTTGCTTACGAGCAGTACTTC.

A single count supports this clone. The rearrangement joins TRBV5-6 to TRBJ1-1; TRBD1 aligns across 7 bases. Germline V gene sequence: CDR1 SGHDT, CDR2 YYEEEE. V was pared by 3 bases and J by 8 bases, with 10 bases of the junction left unmatched. The CDR3 spans 14 residues. The DNA for the CDR3 is TGTGCCAGCAGCTCTAGGGACAGTCTCCGGGAAGCTTTCTTT. Translated: CASSSRDSLREAFF. The variable domain in full, with the rest retrieved from reference TRBV5-6 and TRBJ1-1, is DAGVTQSPTHLIKTRGQQVTLRCSPKSGHDTVSWYQQALGQGPQFIFQYYEEEERQRGNFPDRFSGHQFPNYSSELNVNALLLGDSALYLCASSSRDSLREAFFGQGTRLTVV.

The chain joins TRBV5-8 to TRBJ1-2; D is possibly TRBD1 (5 bases). The CDR3 length is 15 residues. Trimming stripped 3 bases from V and 2 bases from J, with 14 bases between. Per germline, CDR1 SGHTS and CDR2 YDEGEE. The CDR3 sequence is CASSWRMTVNYGYTF. The CDR3 DNA is TGTGCCAGCAGCTGGAGAATGACAGTCAACTATGGCTACACCTTC. The full variable domain, in which reference TRBV5-8 and TRBJ1-2 provide the parts outside the CDR3, is EAGVTQSPTHLIKTRGQQATLRCSPISGHTSVYWYQQALGLGLQFLLWYDEGEERNRGNFPPRFSGRQFPNYSSELNVNALELEDSALYLCASSWRMTVNYGYTFGSGTRLTVV.

The V call is TRBV6-5, the J call TRBJ2-3; 8 nucleotides line up with TRBD1. V shed 6 bases and J 2 bases; nucleotides not matched to a gene: 7. Per germline, CDR1 MNHEY and CDR2 SVGAGI. This CDR3 region has 15 residues. CDR3: CASSFGQGPTDTQYF. CDR3 bases: TGTGCCAGCAGCTTCGGACAGGGACCCACAGATACGCAGTATTTT.

This chain joins TRBV18 and TRBJ1-2; 9 nucleotides match TRBD1. The ends lost 2 bases at V and 3 bases at J; junction bases unmatched: 4. The CDR3 is made up of 15 amino acids. From germline, CDR1 is KGHSH and CDR2 LQKENI. CDR3 in amino acids: CASSPTGGVDYGYTF. For the CDR3, the DNA is TGTGCCAGCTCACCAACAGGGGGCGTGGACTATGGCTACACCTTC.

This sequence joins TRBV2 and TRBJ1-2; a weak D match, TRBD1 (6 bases). Deletions cut 7 bases from V and 9 bases from J, with 27 bases between. The CDR3 sequence is 16 residues long. Germline-derived CDR1 and CDR2 are SNHLY and FYNNEI. The CDR3: CASIGVGGPLTMSYTF. For the CDR3, the DNA is TGTGCCAGCATCGGGGTTGGGGGCCCCTTGACTATGAGCTACACCTTC.

This clone has a handful of counts. The chain carries TRBV27 and TRBJ1-1; D might be TRBD1 (6 bases). In germline, CDR1 is MNHEY, CDR2 SMNVEV (reference sequence). The CDR3 totals 14 residues. The V end was cut by 3 bases, the J end by 6 bases, with 14 bases between. Here the CDR3 reads CASSFQQGSSEAFF. The CDR3 coding sequence is TGTGCCAGCAGTTTTCAACAGGGCTCCTCTGAAGCTTTCTTT.

V is TRBV6-5 and J is TRBJ1-6; no definite D call. The CDR3 sequence is 15 residues long. Germline V gene lookup returns CDR1 MNHEY and CDR2 SVGAGI. Trimming left V 8 bases short and J 0 bases short, with 11 bases between. This chain's CDR3 is CASGEANSYNSPLHF. CDR3 DNA: TGTGCCAGCGGGGAGGCTAACTCCTATAATTCACCCCTCCACTTT.

This chain joins TRBV12-5 and TRBJ2-7; D not certain. The CDR3 contains 11 residues. V was pared by 6 bases and J by 5 bases, with 8 bases between. Looked up from germline, CDR1 is LGHNT and CDR2 is FRNRAP. CDR3 residues: CASGNFHEQYF. The CDR3 coding sequence is TGTGCTAGTGGCAACTTCCACGAGCAGTACTTC.

This chain joins TRBV18 and TRBJ1-4; D might be TRBD1 (5 bases). The CDR3 runs to 15 residues. Germline V lookup: CDR1 KGHSH, CDR2 LQKENI. V dropped 3 bases and J dropped 8 bases, with 16 bases sitting between them. In nucleotides, the CDR3 is TGTGCCAGCTCACCGACGTCAGGGCATCTCGAAAAACTGTTTTTT. Translating it yields CASSPTSGHLEKLFF.

This clone was seen only once. The CDR3 region is CASSRGLAGDTQYF. Written as DNA, the CDR3 is TGTGCCAGTAGTAGGGGACTAGCGGGAGATACGCAGTATTTT. The chain combines TRBV19 with TRBJ2-3; 12 bases map to TRBD2. The trim removed 4 bases at V and 5 bases at J, leaving 1 base unmatched. This CDR3 region has 14 residues. The V gene's germline CDR1 is LNHDA and CDR2 SQIVND (reference sequence).

J is TRBJ2-7 and V is TRBV6-5; 8 positions match TRBD1. The germline V gene has CDR1 MNHEY and CDR2 SVGAGI. The CDR3 is 12 residues long. V gave up 7 bases and J gave up 5 bases; unmatched junction bases: 4. CDR3 in amino acids: CASKGQAHEQYF. CDR3 DNA: TGTGCCAGCAAGGGACAGGCCCACGAGCAGTACTTC.

This clone was counted a single time. This chain connects TRBV5-1 to TRBJ2-3, with 13 bases that match TRBD2. V shed 4 bases, J shed 0 bases, and the junction held 11 bases outside the gene matches. Germline CDR1 and CDR2: SGHRS and YFSETQ. This CDR3 comprises 19 residues. As DNA, the CDR3 is TGCGCCAGCAGCCCCCGAAGGACTAGCGGGGGACATAGCACAGATACGCAGTATTTT. It encodes CASSPRRTSGGHSTDTQYF.

The rearrangement uses TRBV5-5 and TRBJ2-6; TRBD2 is a possible D gene (6 bases). Germline values: CDR1 SGHKS, CDR2 YYEKEE (reference sequence). Trimming pared 2 bases from V and 0 bases from J, leaving 12 bases between. This CDR3 has 17 residues. The CDR3 DNA sequence: TGTGCCAGCAGCTTTACTACGGGAGTCTCTGGGGCCAACGTCCTGACTTTC. Its protein is CASSFTTGVSGANVLTF. Full variable domain (remainder filled in from reference TRBV5-5 and TRBJ2-6): DAGVTQSPTHLIKTRGQQVTLRCSPISGHKSVSWYQQVLGQGPQFIFQYYEKEERGRGNFPDRFSARQFPNYSSELNVNALLLGDSALYLCASSFTTGVSGANVLTFGAGSRLTVL.

The CDR3 bases are TGTGCCAGCAGCTTGGAACAGCGAAACACCATATATTTT. The encoded protein is CASSLEQRNTIYF. The chain carries TRBV5-6 and TRBJ1-3, with D unresolved. The CDR3 extends over 13 amino acids. The V end was cut by 0 bases, the J end by 5 bases, with 6 bases between. Germline values: CDR1 SGHDT, CDR2 YYEEEE. The variable domain in full, completed from reference TRBV5-6 and TRBJ1-3, reads DAGVTQSPTHLIKTRGQQVTLRCSPKSGHDTVSWYQQALGQGPQFIFQYYEEEERQRGNFPDRFSGHQFPNYSSELNVNALLLGDSALYLCASSLEQRNTIYFGEGSWLTVV.

The CDR3 here is CASSLTPRDNPYEQYF. The CDR3 coding sequence is TGCGCCAGCAGCTTGACACCCCGGGACAACCCCTACGAGCAGTACTTC. V and J are TRBV5-1 and TRBJ2-7; weak D call: TRBD1 (6 bases). V gave up 1 base and J gave up 2 bases, with 16 bases separating them. Germline V gives CDR1 SGHRS, CDR2 YFSETQ. The CDR3 is 16 amino acids.

In its sample, this clone was seen a few times. This chain links TRBV6-6 with TRBJ2-7; D might be TRBD1 (5 bases). The CDR3 loop spans 14 amino acids. CDR1 is MNHNY and CDR2 is SVGAGI in the germline V gene (reference sequence). V was clipped by 5 bases and J by 2 bases, with 13 bases between them. The CDR3 DNA sequence: TGTGCCAGCAGTCCAGAGACAGAAACCTACGAGCAGTACTTC. It specifies CASSPETETYEQYF.